The table lists the clone carrying this TCR beta chain with a few counts. This CDR3 has 13 residues. V was shortened by 5 bases and J by 6 bases, with 11 bases between the two germline ends. Looked up from germline, CDR1 is PRHDT and CDR2 is FYEKMQ (reference sequence). The data are from a study of somatic mutations in cytotoxic T cells in rheumatoid arthritis. The method was immunoSEQ multiplex PCR; TCRdb's version includes in-frame clones alone and lacks a portion of them. The sample records roughly 20,000 clones, approximately 82% being singletons. The sample consisted of CD8+ T cells sorted from blood. The source of this sequence is an adult with rheumatoid arthritis. The chain is built from TRBV13 and TRBJ1-5, with a weak D call TRBD1 (5 bases). The CDR3 is CASSLRGSQPQHF. The CDR3 region has the DNA TGTGCCAGCAGCCTACGGGGGAGTCAGCCCCAGCATTTT.